A selection of T cell receptor beta chains follows, all from one sample in a study of blood T cell repertoires in COVID-19. The table came from immunoSEQ multiplex PCR; TCRdb's copy has only in-frame clones and leaves some out. The top ten hold around 2.1% of the sample, which has approximately 280,000 clones, approximately 83% seen once. Sequencing used peripheral blood. The receptor source for this set is a woman in her thirties who had recovered from COVID-19. The CDR3 runs from the conserved cysteine through the conserved F or W. D genes are given only for firm matches. Size tells how often a clone was seen (once, few, many) or the class of an expanded clone, and some rows leave it out.

size	D	V	J	CDR3	DNA
.	TRBD2	TRBV9	TRBJ2-3	CASSAWGLAGIDTQYF	TGTGCCAGCAGCGCCTGGGGACTAGCGGGAATAGATACGCAGTATTTT
.	.	TRBV18	TRBJ1-5	CASSAGTQYQPQHF	TGTGCCAGCTCAGCCGGGACACAATATCAGCCCCAGCATTTT
.	TRBD1	TRBV27	TRBJ1-6	CASSTDRGTPLHF	TGTGCCAGCAGTACCGACAGGGGAACACCCCTCCACTTT
.	TRBD1	TRBV18	TRBJ1-1	CASSPPTGWGTEAFF	TGTGCCAGCTCACCCCCGACAGGGTGGGGCACTGAAGCTTTCTTT
few	.	TRBV5-4	TRBJ1-2	CASSFQGSQGYTF	TGTGCCAGCAGCTTTCAGGGCAGCCAGGGCTACACCTTC
.	.	TRBV10-1	TRBJ2-2	CASSDGQGRAGELFF	TGCGCCAGCAGTGATGGGCAGGGAAGGGCCGGGGAGCTGTTTTTT
.	TRBD2	TRBV11-1	TRBJ2-5	CASSSGRGGRETQYF	TGTGCCAGCAGTTCCGGGAGGGGGGGGCGAGAGACCCAGTACTTC
.	.	TRBV24-1	TRBJ2-1	CATSAAGPYNEQFF	TGTGCCACCAGTGCAGCAGGCCCCTACAATGAGCAGTTCTTC
.	.	TRBV28	TRBJ2-1	CASNTGYNEQFF	TGTGCCAGCAACACAGGATACAATGAGCAGTTCTTC
.	.	TRBV19	TRBJ1-5	CASSRGGLWESGGNQPQHF	TGTGCCAGTAGTAGGGGGGGGCTTTGGGAAAGTGGAGGTAATCAGCCCCAGCATTTT
.	TRBD1	TRBV5-6	TRBJ2-6	CASSPGTGPSGANVLTF	TGTGCCAGCAGCCCTGGGACAGGGCCCTCTGGGGCCAACGTCCTGACTTTC
.	TRBD1	TRBV7-9	TRBJ2-2	CASSAGGTGELFF	TGTGCCAGCAGTGCAGGGGGCACCGGGGAGCTGTTTTTT
.	.	TRBV28	TRBJ2-7	CASSLRVREQYF	TGTGCCAGCAGTTTGAGGGTGCGGGAGCAGTACTTC
.	TRBD1	TRBV7-9	TRBJ2-3	CASSSLTGGWSDTQYF	TGTGCCAGCAGCTCCTTGACAGGGGGCTGGTCAGATACGCAGTATTTT
once	.	TRBV11-2	TRBJ2-3	CASSSMRRPDTQYF	TGTGCCAGCAGCTCCATGCGGAGACCAGATACGCAGTATTTT
.	.	TRBV30	TRBJ1-3	CAWSERRGFSGNTIYF	TGTGCCTGGAGTGAAAGACGGGGATTCTCTGGAAACACCATATATTTT
.	.	TRBV3-1/TRBV3-2	TRBJ1-2	CASSHYGGTMGGYTF	TGTGCCAGCAGCCACTATGGAGGGACCATGGGTGGCTACACCTTC
.	.	TRBV11-2	TRBJ2-1	CASSLASEQFF	TGTGCCAGCAGCTTAGCCAGTGAGCAGTTCTTC
.	TRBD2	TRBV4-1	TRBJ2-5	CASSLGTSGGYQETQYF	TGCGCCAGCAGCCTCGGGACTAGCGGGGGTTACCAAGAGACCCAGTACTTC
.	.	TRBV2	TRBJ1-1	CASSLQGVEAFF	TGTGCCAGCAGTCTACAGGGAGTCGAAGCTTTCTTT
.	.	TRBV27	TRBJ1-2	CATSPGGQNYGYTF	TGTGCCACCTCACCGGGAGGTCAGAACTATGGCTACACCTTC
.	TRBD1	TRBV7-2	TRBJ1-1	CASSPRQGWDTEAFF	TGTGCCAGCAGCCCTCGACAGGGTTGGGACACTGAAGCTTTCTTT
.	TRBD1	TRBV5-1	TRBJ1-4	CASSLTGGATNEKLFF	TGCGCCAGCAGCTTAACAGGGGGTGCAACTAATGAAAAACTGTTTTTT
.	TRBD1	TRBV7-9	TRBJ1-2	CASSSTRDSPGYTF	TGTGCCAGCAGCTCCACCCGGGACAGTCCTGGCTACACCTTC
once	TRBD2	TRBV2	TRBJ2-3	CASSERASGASTDTQYF	TGTGCCAGCAGTGAACGGGCTAGCGGGGCCAGCACAGATACGCAGTATTTT
.	TRBD2	TRBV18	TRBJ2-3	CASCPTSGGSSTDTQYF	TGTGCCAGCTGCCCGACTAGCGGGGGGTCTAGCACAGATACGCAGTATTTT
.	.	TRBV29-1	TRBJ2-2	CSVGTSGVTGELFF	TGCAGCGTCGGGACTTCGGGGGTCACCGGGGAGCTGTTTTTT
.	.	TRBV23-1	TRBJ1-2	CASSQARILNYGYTF	TGCGCCAGCAGTCAAGCGCGGATCCTTAACTATGGCTACACCTTC
.	TRBD1	TRBV19	TRBJ2-4	CASSSLRDRLAKNIQYF	TGTGCCAGCTCGTCCCTCCGGGACAGGCTAGCCAAAAACATTCAGTACTTC
.	.	TRBV7-9	TRBJ2-3	CATTGETSTDTQYF	TGTGCCACAACCGGGGAGACTAGCACAGATACGCAGTATTTT